The 10 T cell receptor beta chains listed next were all sequenced from one sample in a study of blood T cell repertoires in COVID-19. Here immunoSEQ multiplex PCR was the method, and the copy in TCRdb shows in-frame clones only, minus some. The table lists approximately 90,000 clones, about nine tenths of them singletons. Specimen: peripheral blood. Source of these receptors: a woman of 80 years or more with acute or convalescent COVID-19.

This clone was seen just once. The chain links TRBV9 to TRBJ1-2, with 7 bases aligning to TRBD1. Germline V CDR1 and CDR2: SGDLS, YYNGEE. CDR3 length equals 14 residues. V dropped 3 bases and J dropped 7; count of bases not matched to a gene: 9. In nucleotides, the CDR3 is TGTGCCAGCAGCGCCCGACAGGGCAGGCGTGGCTACACCTTC. It translates to CASSARQGRRGYTF.

V gene TRBV5-1 combines with J gene TRBJ1-4; possibly TRBD1 for D (6 bases). Per germline, CDR1 SGHRS and CDR2 YFSETQ. The CDR3 has 16 residues. The ends were cut back, 5 bases at V and 0 bases at J, with 14 bases in the middle. The CDR3 loop reads CASRTSGQSTNEKLFF. In DNA form, the CDR3 reads TGCGCCAGCAGGACCTCAGGACAGTCAACTAATGAAAAACTGTTTTTT.

This rearrangement joins TRBV2 to TRBJ2-2; TRBD1 matches at 8 bases. With 5 bases clipped from V and 1 base from J, the junction kept 6 bases outside the gene matches. This CDR3 has 16 residues. Germline V gene data show CDR1 as SNHLY and CDR2 as FYNNEI. In DNA form, the CDR3 reads TGTGCCAGCAGTTCCCAGGGGGCCGGGAACACCGGGGAGCTGTTTTTT. It codes for CASSSQGAGNTGELFF.

The chain carries TRBV27 and TRBJ2-1, with a weak D call TRBD1 (5 bases). Trimming took 3 bases from V and 2 from J, leaving 8 bases between them. In germline, CDR1 is MNHEY, CDR2 SMNVEV (reference sequence). The CDR3 loop spans 14 amino acids. The CDR3 protein is CASSFQGPYNEQFF. For the CDR3, the DNA is TGTGCCAGCAGTTTTCAGGGCCCCTACAATGAGCAGTTCTTC.

The DNA for the CDR3 is TGCGCCAGCAGCCCCCTTCAAGGACAGGGGGCCGTCGGCACTGAAGCTTTCTTT. It encodes CASSPLQGQGAVGTEAFF. The V and J genes are TRBV5-1 and TRBJ1-1; the match to TRBD1 covers 11 bases. Germline V gives CDR1 SGHRS, CDR2 YFSETQ. With V trimmed by 4 bases and J by 4 bases, 15 bases remained unmatched. The CDR3 length is 18 residues.

The CDR3 here is CATSEQGKETQYF. CDR3 DNA sequence: TGTGCCACCAGTGAACAGGGGAAGGAGACCCAGTACTTC. V is TRBV24-1 and J is TRBJ2-5; 7 bases are a match to TRBD1. Germline V gene sequence: CDR1 KGHDR, CDR2 SFDVKD. This CDR3 region has 13 residues. The ends lost 4 bases at V and 5 bases at J; junction bases unmatched: 3.

This clone has a handful of counts. The chain couples TRBV6-2 or TRBV6-3 to TRBJ2-5; TRBD1 agrees at 7 bases. Trimming removed 4 bases from V and 5 bases from J; junction bases left unmatched: 7. The length of the CDR3 is 14 residues. CDR1 is MNHEY, CDR2 SVGEGT, per germline. CDR3 sequence: CASSFGTEGETQYF. In nucleotides, the CDR3 is TGTGCCAGCAGTTTCGGGACAGAGGGGGAGACCCAGTACTTC.

The chain recombines TRBV3-1 (or the pseudogene TRBV3-2) with TRBJ1-2, with TRBD1 matching over 7 bases. Unmatched junction bases numbered 9, after V lost 3 bases and J lost 8 bases. The CDR3 is made up of 14 amino acids. CDR1 is LGHDT and CDR2 is YNNKEL in the germline V gene (reference sequence). CDR3 sequence reads: CASSQYSGTEGYTF. DNA of the CDR3: TGTGCCAGCAGCCAGTATTCCGGGACAGAAGGCTACACCTTC.

There are a few counts of this clone. This rearrangement joins TRBV3-1 (or the pseudogene TRBV3-2) to TRBJ2-1; 9 bases align to TRBD2. The CDR3 loop spans 15 amino acids. The V gene end was trimmed by 4 bases and the J gene end by 5 bases; junction bases not matched to a gene: 6. The germline V gene encodes CDR1 LGHDT and CDR2 YNNKEL (reference sequence). The CDR3 loop is CASSRPGTSHNEQFF. In DNA, the CDR3 is TGTGCCAGCAGCCGTCCCGGGACTAGCCACAATGAGCAGTTCTTC.

This clone was seen just once. In nucleotides, the CDR3 is TGTGCCAGCAGCCTCTGTAGCGGGCCAGGGGAGAACACTGAAGCTTTCTTT. It translates to CASSLCSGPGENTEAFF. The rearrangement uses TRBV3-1 (or the pseudogene TRBV3-2) and TRBJ1-1, with D possibly being TRBD1 (6 bases). Germline CDR1 is LGHDT and CDR2 is YNNKEL (reference sequence). This CDR3 spans 17 amino acids. Trimming removed 4 bases from V and 1 base from J, with 19 bases in between.